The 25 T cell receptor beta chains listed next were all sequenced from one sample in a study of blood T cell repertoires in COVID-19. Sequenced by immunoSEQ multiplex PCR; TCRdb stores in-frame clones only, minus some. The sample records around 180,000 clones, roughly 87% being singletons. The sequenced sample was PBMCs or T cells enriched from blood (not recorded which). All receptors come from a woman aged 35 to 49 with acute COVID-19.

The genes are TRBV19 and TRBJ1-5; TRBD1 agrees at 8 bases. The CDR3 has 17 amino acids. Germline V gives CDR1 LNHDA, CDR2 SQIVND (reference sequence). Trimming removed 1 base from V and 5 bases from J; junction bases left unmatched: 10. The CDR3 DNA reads TGTGCCAGTAGTATAGTGGCGGGAACAGGGGGTGATCAGCCCCAGCATTTT. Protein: CASSIVAGTGGDQPQHF.

The DNA of the CDR3 is TGTGCCAGCAGTGAAGGTCTCGCCTACGAGCAGTACTTC. Translating it yields CASSEGLAYEQYF. The chain links TRBV6-1 to TRBJ2-7, with D hard to call. The CDR3 has 13 amino acids. The V and J ends lost 1 base and 2 bases respectively, with 6 bases between them. Per germline, CDR1 MNHNS and CDR2 SASEGT.

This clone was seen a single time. CDR3 DNA: TGTGCCAGTAGTATCACTAGCGGGGGAGACACAGATACGCAGTATTTT. This sequence encodes CASSITSGGDTDTQYF. The J gene is TRBJ2-3, the V gene TRBV19; TRBD2 agrees at 11 bases. J was trimmed by 2 bases and V by 3 bases; bases with no gene match: 4. The CDR3 length is 16 residues. Per the germline V gene, CDR1 is LNHDA and CDR2 is SQIVND (reference sequence).

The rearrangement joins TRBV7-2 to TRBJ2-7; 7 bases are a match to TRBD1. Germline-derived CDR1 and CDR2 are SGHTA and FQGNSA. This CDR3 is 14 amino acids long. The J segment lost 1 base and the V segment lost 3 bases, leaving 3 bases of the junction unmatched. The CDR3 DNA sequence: TGTGCCAGCAGCTTGACAGGGATTTCCTACGAGCAGTACTTC. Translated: CASSLTGISYEQYF.

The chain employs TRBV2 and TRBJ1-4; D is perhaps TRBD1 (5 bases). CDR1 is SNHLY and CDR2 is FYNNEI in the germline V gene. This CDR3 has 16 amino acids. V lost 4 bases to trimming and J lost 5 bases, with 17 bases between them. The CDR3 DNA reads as TGTGCCAGCAGTGGGGGGGACTATCCGGGGAATGAAAAACTGTTTTTT. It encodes CASSGGDYPGNEKLFF. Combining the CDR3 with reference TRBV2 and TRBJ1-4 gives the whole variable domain EPEVTQTPSHQVTQMGQEVILRCVPISNHLYFYWYRQILGQKVEFLVSFYNNEISEKSEIFDDQFSVERPDGSNFTLKIRSTKLEDSAMYFCASSGGDYPGNEKLFFGSGTQLSVL.

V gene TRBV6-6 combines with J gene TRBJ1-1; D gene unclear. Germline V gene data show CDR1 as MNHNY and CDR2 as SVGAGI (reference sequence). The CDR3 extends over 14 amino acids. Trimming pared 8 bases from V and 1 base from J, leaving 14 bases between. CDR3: CASRSVTQNTEAFF. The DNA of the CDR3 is TGTGCCAGCCGATCCGTAACACAGAACACTGAAGCTTTCTTT.

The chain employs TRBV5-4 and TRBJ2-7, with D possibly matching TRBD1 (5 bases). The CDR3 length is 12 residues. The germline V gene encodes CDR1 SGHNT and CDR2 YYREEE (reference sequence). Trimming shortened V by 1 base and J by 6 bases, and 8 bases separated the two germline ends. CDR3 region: CASSLQGSEQYF. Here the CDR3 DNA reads TGTGCCAGCAGCTTGCAGGGTTCCGAGCAGTACTTC.

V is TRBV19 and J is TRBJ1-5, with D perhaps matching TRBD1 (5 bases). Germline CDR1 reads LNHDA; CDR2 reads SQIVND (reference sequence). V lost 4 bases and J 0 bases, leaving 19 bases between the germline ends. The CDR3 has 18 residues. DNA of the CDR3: TGTGCCAGTAGTACCCGGACAAATCGAGCTTATAGCAATCAGCCCCAGCATTTT. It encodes CASSTRTNRAYSNQPQHF.

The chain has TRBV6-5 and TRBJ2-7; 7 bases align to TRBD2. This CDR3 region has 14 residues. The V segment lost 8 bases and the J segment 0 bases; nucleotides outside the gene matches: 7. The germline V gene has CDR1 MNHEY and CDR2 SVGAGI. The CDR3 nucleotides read TGTGCCAGCGGGGAGGGAGGGAGCTCCTACGAGCAGTACTTC. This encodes CASGEGGSSYEQYF.

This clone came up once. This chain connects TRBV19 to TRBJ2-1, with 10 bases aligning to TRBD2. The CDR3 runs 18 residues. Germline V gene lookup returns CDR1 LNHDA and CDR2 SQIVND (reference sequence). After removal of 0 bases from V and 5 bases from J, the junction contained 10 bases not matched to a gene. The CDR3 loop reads CASSIDVGSGRSHNEQFF. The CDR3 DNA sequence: TGTGCCAGTAGTATAGATGTAGGTAGCGGGAGGTCTCACAATGAGCAGTTCTTC.

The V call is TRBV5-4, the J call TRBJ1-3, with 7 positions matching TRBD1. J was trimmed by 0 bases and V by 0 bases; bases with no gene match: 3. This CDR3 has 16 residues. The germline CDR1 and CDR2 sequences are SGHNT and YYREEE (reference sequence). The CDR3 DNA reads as TGTGCCAGCAGCTTGGGGGACAGAGTCTCTGGAAACACCATATATTTT. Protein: CASSLGDRVSGNTIYF.

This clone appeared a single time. The CDR3 sequence: CASSPLNGGGEQFF. CDR3 bases: TGTGCCAGCTCACCACTTAACGGGGGGGGTGAGCAGTTCTTC. The chain links TRBV18 to TRBJ2-1, with 8 bases aligning to TRBD2. This CDR3 comprises 14 residues. Germline CDR1 reads KGHSH; CDR2 reads LQKENI. V gave up 1 base and J gave up 9 bases; unmatched junction bases: 5.

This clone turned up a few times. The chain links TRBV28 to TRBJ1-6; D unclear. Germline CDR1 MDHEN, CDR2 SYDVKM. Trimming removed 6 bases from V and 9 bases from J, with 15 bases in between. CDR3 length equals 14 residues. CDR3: CASSYGREPSPLHF. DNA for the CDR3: TGTGCCAGCAGCTATGGACGGGAACCTTCACCCCTCCACTTT. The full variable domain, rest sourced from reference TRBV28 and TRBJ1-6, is DVKVTQSSRYLVKRTGEKVFLECVQDMDHENMFWYRQDPGLGLRLIYFSYDVKMKEKGDIPEGYSVSREKKERFSLILESASTNQTSMYLCASSYGREPSPLHFGNGTRLTVT.

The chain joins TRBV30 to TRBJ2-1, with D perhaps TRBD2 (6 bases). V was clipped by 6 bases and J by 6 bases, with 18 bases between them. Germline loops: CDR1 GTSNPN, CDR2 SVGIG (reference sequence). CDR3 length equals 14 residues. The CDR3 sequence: CACSFSRGTNEQFF. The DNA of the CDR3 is TGTGCCTGCAGTTTTTCCCGGGGGACCAATGAGCAGTTCTTC.

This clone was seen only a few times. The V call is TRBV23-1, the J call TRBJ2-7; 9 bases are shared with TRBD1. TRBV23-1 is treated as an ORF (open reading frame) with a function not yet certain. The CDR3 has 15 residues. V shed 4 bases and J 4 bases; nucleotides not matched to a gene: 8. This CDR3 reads CASSRPGQGWYEQYF. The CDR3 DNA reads TGCGCCAGCAGTCGCCCGGGACAGGGTTGGTACGAGCAGTACTTC.

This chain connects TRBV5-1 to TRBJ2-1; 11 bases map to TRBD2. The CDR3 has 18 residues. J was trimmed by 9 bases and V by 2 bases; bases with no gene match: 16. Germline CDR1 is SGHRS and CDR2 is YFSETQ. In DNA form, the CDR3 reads TGCGCCAGCAGCTTATCTGGACTAGCGGGTTGGGAGGGTGGTGAGCAGTTCTTC. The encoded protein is CASSLSGLAGWEGGEQFF.

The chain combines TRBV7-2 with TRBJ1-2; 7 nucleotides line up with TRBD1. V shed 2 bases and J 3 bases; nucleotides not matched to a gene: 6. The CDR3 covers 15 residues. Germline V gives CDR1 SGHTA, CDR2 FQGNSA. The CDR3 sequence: CASSLRQGSHYGYTF. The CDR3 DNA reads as TGTGCCAGCAGCTTAAGACAGGGAAGTCACTATGGCTACACCTTC.

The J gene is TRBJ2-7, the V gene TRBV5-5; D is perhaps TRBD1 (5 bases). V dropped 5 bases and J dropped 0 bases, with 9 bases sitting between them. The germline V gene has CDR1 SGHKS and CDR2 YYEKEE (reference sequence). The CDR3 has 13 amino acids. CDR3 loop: CASRLQGSYEQYF. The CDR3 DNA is TGTGCCAGCAGACTCCAGGGCTCCTACGAGCAGTACTTC.

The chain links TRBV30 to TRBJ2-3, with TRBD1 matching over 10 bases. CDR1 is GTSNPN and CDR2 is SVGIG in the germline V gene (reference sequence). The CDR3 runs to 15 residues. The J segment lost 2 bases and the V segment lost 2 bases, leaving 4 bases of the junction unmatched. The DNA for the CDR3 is TGTGCCTGGAGTCCCGACAGGGGGCTCACAGATACGCAGTATTTT. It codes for CAWSPDRGLTDTQYF.

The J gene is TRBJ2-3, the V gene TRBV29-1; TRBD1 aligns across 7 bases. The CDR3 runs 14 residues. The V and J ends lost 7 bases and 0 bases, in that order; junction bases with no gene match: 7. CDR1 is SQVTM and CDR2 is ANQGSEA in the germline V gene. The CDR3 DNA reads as TGCAGCGCTACCGGGACAGCAAGCACAGATACGCAGTATTTT. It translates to CSATGTASTDTQYF.

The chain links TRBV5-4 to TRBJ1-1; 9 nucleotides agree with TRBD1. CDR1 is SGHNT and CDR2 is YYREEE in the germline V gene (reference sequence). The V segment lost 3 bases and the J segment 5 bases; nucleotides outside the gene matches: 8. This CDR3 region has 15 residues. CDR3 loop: CASSSVGTGRTEAFF. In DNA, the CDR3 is TGTGCCAGCAGCTCGGTGGGGACAGGGAGGACTGAAGCTTTCTTT.

The CDR3: CASSLRGRPGQDEQFF. CDR3 in DNA: TGTGCCAGCAGCTTAAGGGGCCGACCGGGTCAAGATGAGCAGTTCTTC. The V gene is TRBV7-6, the J gene TRBJ2-1; D possibly corresponds to TRBD1 (5 bases). The germline V gene encodes CDR1 SGHVS and CDR2 FNYEAQ. V shed 2 bases and J shed 8 bases, with 19 bases lying between them. The length of the CDR3 is 16 residues.

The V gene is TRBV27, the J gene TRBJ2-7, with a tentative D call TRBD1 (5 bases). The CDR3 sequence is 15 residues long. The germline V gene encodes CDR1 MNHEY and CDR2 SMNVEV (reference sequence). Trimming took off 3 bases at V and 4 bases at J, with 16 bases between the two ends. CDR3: CASSFQMTDVYEQYF. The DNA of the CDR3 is TGTGCCAGCAGTTTCCAAATGACAGATGTGTACGAGCAGTACTTC.

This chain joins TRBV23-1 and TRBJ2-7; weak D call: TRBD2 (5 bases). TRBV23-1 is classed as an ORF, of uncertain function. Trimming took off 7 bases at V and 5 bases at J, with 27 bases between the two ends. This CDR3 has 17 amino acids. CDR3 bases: TGCGCCAGCACTCCCCGGACTCAGAACATTCTAAGGAACGAGCAGTACTTC. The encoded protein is CASTPRTQNILRNEQYF.

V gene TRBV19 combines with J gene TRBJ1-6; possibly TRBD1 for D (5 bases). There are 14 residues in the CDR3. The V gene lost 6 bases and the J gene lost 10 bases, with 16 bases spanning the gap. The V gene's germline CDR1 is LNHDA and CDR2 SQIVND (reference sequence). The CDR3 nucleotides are TGTGCCAGTAGAAATCAGGGAGGAGGGTCACCCCTCCACTTT. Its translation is CASRNQGGGSPLHF.